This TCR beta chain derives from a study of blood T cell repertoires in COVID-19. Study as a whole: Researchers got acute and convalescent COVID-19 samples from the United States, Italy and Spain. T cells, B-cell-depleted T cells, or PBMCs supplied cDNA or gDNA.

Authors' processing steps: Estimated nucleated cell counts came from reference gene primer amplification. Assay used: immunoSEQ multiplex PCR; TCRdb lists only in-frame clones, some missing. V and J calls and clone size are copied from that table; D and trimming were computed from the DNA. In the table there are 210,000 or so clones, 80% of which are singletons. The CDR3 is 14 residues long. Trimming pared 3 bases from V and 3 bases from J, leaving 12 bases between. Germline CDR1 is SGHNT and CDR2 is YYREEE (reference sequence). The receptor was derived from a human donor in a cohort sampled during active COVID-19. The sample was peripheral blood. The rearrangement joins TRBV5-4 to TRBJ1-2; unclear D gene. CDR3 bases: TGTGCCAGCAGCTCCGAACACCGTTACTATGGCTACACCTTC. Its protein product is CASSSEHRYYGYTF.